Reported below is one TCR beta chain. This entry is derived from a study of blood T cell repertoires in COVID-19. Authors' analysis steps: The authors estimated nucleated cell counts from reference gene primer amplification. Method: immunoSEQ multiplex PCR; TCRdb's copy keeps in-frame clones and lacks some. The D gene and trimming were derived from the DNA, and the V and J assignments and clone size from that table. The top ten hold approximately 14% of the sample, which has about 170,000 clones, around four fifths seen once. Recruited during active infection, patients (from Seattle) were subsequently followed longitudinally. V lost 8 bases and J lost 4; bases outside the gene matches: 8. The CDR3 consists of 14 residues. Germline CDR1 reads MDHEN; CDR2 reads SYDVKM.

The sequence derives from a woman between 70 and 85 years old with COVID-19, enrolled during active disease. The chain employs TRBV28 and TRBJ1-3; 7 bases agree with TRBD1. Sequenced material: peripheral blood. The DNA of the CDR3 is TGTGCCAGCCTGCGGGGACAGTTGGGAAACACCATATATTTT. Its translation is CASLRGQLGNTIYF.